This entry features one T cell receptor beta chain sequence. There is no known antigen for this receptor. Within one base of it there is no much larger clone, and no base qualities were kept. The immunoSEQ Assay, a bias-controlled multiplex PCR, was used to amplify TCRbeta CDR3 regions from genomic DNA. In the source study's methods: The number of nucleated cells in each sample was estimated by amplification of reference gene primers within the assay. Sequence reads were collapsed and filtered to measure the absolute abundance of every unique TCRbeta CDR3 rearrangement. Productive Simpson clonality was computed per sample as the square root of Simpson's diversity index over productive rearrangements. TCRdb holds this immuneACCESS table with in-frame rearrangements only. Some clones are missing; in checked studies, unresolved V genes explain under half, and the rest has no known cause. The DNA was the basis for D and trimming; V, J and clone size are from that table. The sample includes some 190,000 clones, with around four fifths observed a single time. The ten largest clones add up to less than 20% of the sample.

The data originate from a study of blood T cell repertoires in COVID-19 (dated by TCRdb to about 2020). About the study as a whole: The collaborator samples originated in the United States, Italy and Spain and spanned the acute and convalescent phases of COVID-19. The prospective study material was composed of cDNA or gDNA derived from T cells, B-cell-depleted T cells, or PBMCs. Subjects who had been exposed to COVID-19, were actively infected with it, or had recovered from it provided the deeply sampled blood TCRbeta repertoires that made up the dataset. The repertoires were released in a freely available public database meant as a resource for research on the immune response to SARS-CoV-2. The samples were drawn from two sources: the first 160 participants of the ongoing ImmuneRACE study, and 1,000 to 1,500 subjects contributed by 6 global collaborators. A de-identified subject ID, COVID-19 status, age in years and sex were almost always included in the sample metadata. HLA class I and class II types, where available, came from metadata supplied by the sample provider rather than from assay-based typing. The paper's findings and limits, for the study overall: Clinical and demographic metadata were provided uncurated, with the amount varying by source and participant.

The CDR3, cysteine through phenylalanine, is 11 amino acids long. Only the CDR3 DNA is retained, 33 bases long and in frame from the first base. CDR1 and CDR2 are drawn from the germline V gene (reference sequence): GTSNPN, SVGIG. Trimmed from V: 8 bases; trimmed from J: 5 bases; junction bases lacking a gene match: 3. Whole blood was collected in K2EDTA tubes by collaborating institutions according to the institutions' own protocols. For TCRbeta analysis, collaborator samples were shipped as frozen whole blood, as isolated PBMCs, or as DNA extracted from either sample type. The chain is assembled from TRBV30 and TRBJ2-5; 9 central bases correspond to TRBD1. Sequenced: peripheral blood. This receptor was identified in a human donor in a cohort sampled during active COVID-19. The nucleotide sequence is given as TGTGCCGGACAGGGGCGGGAGACCCAGTACTTC. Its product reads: CAGQGRETQYF.